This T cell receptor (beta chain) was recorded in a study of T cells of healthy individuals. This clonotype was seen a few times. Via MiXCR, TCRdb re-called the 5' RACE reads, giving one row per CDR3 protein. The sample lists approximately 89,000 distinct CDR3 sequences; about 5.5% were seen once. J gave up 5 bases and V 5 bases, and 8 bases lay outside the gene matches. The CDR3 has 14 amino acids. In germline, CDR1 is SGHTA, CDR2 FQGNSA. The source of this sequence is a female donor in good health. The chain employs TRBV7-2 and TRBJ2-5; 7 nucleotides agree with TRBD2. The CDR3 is CASSRSGAMETQYF. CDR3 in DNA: TGTGCCAGCAGCCGGAGCGGGGCGATGGAGACCCAGTACTTC.